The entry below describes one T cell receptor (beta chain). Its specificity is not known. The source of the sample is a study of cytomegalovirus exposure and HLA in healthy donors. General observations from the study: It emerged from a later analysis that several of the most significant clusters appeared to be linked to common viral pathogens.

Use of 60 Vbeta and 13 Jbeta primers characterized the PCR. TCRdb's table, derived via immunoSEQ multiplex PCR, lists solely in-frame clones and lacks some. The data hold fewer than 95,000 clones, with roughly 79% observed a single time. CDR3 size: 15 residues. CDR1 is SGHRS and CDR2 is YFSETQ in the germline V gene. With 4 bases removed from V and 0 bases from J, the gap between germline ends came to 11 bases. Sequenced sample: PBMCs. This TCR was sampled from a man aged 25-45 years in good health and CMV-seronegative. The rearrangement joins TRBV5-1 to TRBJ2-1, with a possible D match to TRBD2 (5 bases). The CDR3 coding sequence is TGCGCCAGCAGCCCCGGTGGGAGCTCCTACAATGAGCAGTTCTTC. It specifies CASSPGGSSYNEQFF.